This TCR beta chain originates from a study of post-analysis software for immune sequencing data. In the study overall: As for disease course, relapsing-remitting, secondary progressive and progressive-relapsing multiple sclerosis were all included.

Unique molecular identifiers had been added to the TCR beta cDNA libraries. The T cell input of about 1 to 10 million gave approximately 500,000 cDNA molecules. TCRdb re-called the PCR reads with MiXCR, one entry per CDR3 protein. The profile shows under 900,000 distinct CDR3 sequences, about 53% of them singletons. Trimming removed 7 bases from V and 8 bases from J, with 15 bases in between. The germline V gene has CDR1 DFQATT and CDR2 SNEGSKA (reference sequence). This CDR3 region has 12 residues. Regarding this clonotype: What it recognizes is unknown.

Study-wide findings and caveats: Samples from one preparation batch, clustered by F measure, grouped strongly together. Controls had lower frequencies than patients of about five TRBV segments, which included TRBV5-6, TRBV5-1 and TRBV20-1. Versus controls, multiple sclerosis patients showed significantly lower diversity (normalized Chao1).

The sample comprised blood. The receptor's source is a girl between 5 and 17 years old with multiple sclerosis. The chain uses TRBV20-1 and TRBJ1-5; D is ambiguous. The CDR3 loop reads CSVRGPQEPQHF. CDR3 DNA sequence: TGCAGTGTGAGAGGACCCCAGGAGCCCCAGCATTTT.